The clone carrying this TCR beta chain was seen more than once but under ten times. These data are taken from a study of glioma-infiltrating T cells. Per the germline V gene, CDR1 is LNHNV and CDR2 is YYDKDF (reference sequence). This CDR3 has 15 amino acids. V shed 0 bases, J shed 6 bases, and the junction held 2 bases outside the gene matches. Using RNA template, CDR3s of TCR alpha and beta were amplified with iRepertoire arm-PCR. TCRdb ran MiXCR on the multiplex PCR reads and lists one entry per CDR3 protein. The data show 100,000 to 150,000 distinct CDR3 sequences, about 25% seen once. The sample was glioma tissue, nonneoplastic brain tissue, or PBMCs (not recorded which). This chain joins TRBV15 and TRBJ2-1; 10 bases line up with TRBD2. The source is a human donor with low-grade glioma or glioblastoma, undergoing nonglioma brain surgery, or in good health (not recorded which). CDR3 sequence (DNA): TGTGCCACCAGCAGAGATATAGCGGGGGGCAATGAGCAGTTCTTC. Protein product: CATSRDIAGGNEQFF.